The T cell receptor (beta chain) under discussion was sequenced for a study of vaccination and CD4 T cells after COVID-19. On the study more broadly: For post-vaccine samples, collection took place a median roughly 76 days after dose two, ranging from 14 to 241.

Points from the study as a whole: Reactive clone data from convalescent patients indicated a median of about 86% appearing only post-vaccination. The median SARS-CoV-2-reactive clonotype number increased from roughly 21 to 40, without statistical significance.

The Oncomine TCR Beta short-read assay was applied to DNA of cultured CD4+ T cells. Someone extracted genomic DNA from cultured CD4+ T cells. MiXCR, run by TCRdb on the PCR reads, gives a single entry per CDR3 protein. This sample carries 6,000 to 7,000 distinct CDR3 sequences, 74% of them seen once, and the ten largest clones take more than 25%. Treatment in this sample: roughly 10-day PBMC culture with coronavirus spike peptide pools or control peptides (ViraFEST assay). CDR1 and CDR2 from the germline V gene are SGHVS and FQNEAQ. The CDR3 has 14 residues. Trimming removed 3 bases from V and 0 bases from J, with 6 bases in between. Concerning this clonotype itself: The antigen remains undetermined.

The V and J genes are TRBV7-8 and TRBJ1-3, with D unclear. Input material: CD4+ T cells from blood, cultured in vitro. This receptor was identified in a human donor who had recovered from COVID-19. The CDR3 sequence is CASSLASSGNTIYF. The CDR3 nucleotides read TGTGCCAGCAGCTTGGCCTCCTCTGGAAACACCATATATTTT. The full variable domain, rest sourced from reference TRBV7-8 and TRBJ1-3, is GAGVSQSPRYKVAKRGQDVALRCDPISGHVSLFWYQQALGQGPEFLTYFQNEAQLDKSGLPSDRFFAERPEGSVSTLKIQRTQQEDSAVYLCASSLASSGNTIYFGEGSWLTVV.